One T cell receptor beta chain is described in this entry. The antigen is undetermined. Investigators spread the genomic DNA of each subset evenly over several immunoSEQ plates. Clones were read by immunoSEQ multiplex PCR, and TCRdb kept only the in-frame ones, dropping some. This sample has around 2,000,000 clones, with 85% to 95% found just once. This entry comes from a study of shared clonotypes between healthy human individuals. Study-wide points: Depth was large, yet rarefaction showed that sorted-subset sequencing was incomplete.

Donors were Caucasian adults residing in Nashville, Tennessee, USA. The sequence was obtained from a man aged 18-30 years in good health. Sample: naive CD4+ T cells sorted from blood. Documented subset: CD45RA+ positively selected.

CDR3 amino acids: CASSHPRGEQYF. The CDR3 DNA reads as TGTGCCAGCAGCCATCCTAGAGGCGAGCAGTACTTC. The rearrangement links TRBV13 to TRBJ2-7; the D is unclear. V lost 5 bases and J lost 6, with 11 bases in between. In germline, CDR1 is PRHDT, CDR2 FYEKMQ (reference sequence). This CDR3 has 12 amino acids.